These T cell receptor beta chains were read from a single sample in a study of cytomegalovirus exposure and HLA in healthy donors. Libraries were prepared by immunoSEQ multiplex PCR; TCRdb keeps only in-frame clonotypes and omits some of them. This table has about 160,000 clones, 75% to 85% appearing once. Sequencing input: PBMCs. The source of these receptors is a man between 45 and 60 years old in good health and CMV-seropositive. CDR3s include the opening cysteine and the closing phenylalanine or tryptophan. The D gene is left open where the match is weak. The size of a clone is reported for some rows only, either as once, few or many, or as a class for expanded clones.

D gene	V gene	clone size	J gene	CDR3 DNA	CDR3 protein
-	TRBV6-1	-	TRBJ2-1	TGTGCCAGCAGAGACAGGTTGGATTCCTACAATGAGCAGTTCTTC	CASRDRLDSYNEQFF
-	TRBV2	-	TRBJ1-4	TGTGCCAGCAGTGTCCAACAGGGCGGTGAAAAACTGTTTTTT	CASSVQQGGEKLFF
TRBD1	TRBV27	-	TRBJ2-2	TGTGCCAGCAGTTGGGGACAGGGGGCCTTCGGGGAGCTGTTTTTT	CASSWGQGAFGELFF
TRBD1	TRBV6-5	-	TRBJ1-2	TGTGCCAGCAGTAAGGGACAGGGGCCCACTGGCTACACCTTC	CASSKGQGPTGYTF
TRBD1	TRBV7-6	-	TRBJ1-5	TGTGCCAGCAGCGCGACAGGGAGCTTGAATCAGCCCCAGCATTTT	CASSATGSLNQPQHF
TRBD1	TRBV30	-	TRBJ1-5	TGTGCCTGGAGTGTCCAGGGGGGTAGCAATCAGCCCCAGCATTTT	CAWSVQGGSNQPQHF
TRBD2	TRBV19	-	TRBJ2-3	TGTGCCAGTAGTATAGGACTAGCGGGGGAGACGTCGCAGTATTTT	CASSIGLAGETSQYF
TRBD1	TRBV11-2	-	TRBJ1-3	TGTGCCAGCAGCGCTAGGGGGCTGGTCTCTGGAAACACCATATATTTT	CASSARGLVSGNTIYF
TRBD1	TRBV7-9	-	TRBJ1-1	TGTGCCAGCAGCTTAAGGGGGCCCAGCACTGAAGCTTTCTTT	CASSLRGPSTEAFF
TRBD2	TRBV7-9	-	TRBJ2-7	TGTGCCAGCAGCTTAGCAGCGGGGACTTTCAACGAGCAGTACTTC	CASSLAAGTFNEQYF
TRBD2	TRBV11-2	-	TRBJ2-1	TGTGCCAGCAGTGCTTCTACAGCGGGACTTCTCTATGAGCAGTTCTTC	CASSASTAGLLYEQFF
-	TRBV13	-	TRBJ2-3	TGTGCCAGCAGCTTGGGGGCGACGGATACGCAGTATTTT	CASSLGATDTQYF
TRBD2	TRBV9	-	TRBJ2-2	TGTGCCAGCAGCCCGGGACTAGCGGGGTCGGGGGAGCTGTTTTTT	CASSPGLAGSGELFF
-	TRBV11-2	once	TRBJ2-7	TGTGCCAGCAGCTTAGAGGCGGCAGGGAAAAAGTACTTC	CASSLEAAGKKYF
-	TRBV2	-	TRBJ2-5	TGTGCCAGCAGTCCCAACAGTCGTGGGGAGACCCAGTACTTC	CASSPNSRGETQYF
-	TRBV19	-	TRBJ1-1	TGTGCCAGTAGACCCCCCGGGGTGGGCACTGAAGCTTTCTTT	CASRPPGVGTEAFF
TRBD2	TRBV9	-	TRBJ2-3	TGTGCCAGCAGCGCCGGACTAGCGGGAGTGGAAGATACGCAGTATTTT	CASSAGLAGVEDTQYF
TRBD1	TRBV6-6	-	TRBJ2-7	TGTGCCAGCAGTCAGGACAGGGGATACGAGCAGTACTTC	CASSQDRGYEQYF
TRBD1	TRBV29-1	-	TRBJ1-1	TGCAGCGTTGAAGATCAGAACAGGGGGATGAACACTGAAGCTTTCTTT	CSVEDQNRGMNTEAFF
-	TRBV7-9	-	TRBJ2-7	TGTGCCAGCAGCCCGGGATACGAGCAGTACTTC	CASSPGYEQYF
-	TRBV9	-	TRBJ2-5	TGTGCCAGCAGCGCGGGCTCAGGGGCCGCGACGGAGACCCAGTACTTC	CASSAGSGAATETQYF
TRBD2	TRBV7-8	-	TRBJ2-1	TGTGCCAGCAGCCCTTCCCCCGGGACTAGGAATGAGCAGTTCTTC	CASSPSPGTRNEQFF
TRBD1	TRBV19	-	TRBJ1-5	TGTGCCAGTAGTGCGACAGGGCGAGGGGGCAATCAGCCCCAGCATTTT	CASSATGRGGNQPQHF
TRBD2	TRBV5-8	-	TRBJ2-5	TGTGCCAGCAGCGCCGGGGGGAGAGAGACCCAGTACTTC	CASSAGGRETQYF
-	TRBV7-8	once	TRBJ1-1	TGTGCCAGCAGCTTCGGGGGGGCGAACACTGAAGCTTTCTTT	CASSFGGANTEAFF
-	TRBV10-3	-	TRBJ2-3	TGTGCCATCAGTGTCGACAGTAATACGCAGTATTTT	CAISVDSNTQYF
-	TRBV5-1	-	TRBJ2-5	TGCGCCAGCAGCTTGGGGGGGGTAGAGACCCAGTACTTC	CASSLGGVETQYF
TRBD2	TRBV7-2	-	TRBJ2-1	TGTGCCAGCAGCTACCAGGTCGGTGGCGGGAGAGGTGAGCAGTTCTTC	CASSYQVGGGRGEQFF
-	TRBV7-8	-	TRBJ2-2	TGTGCCAGCAGCTTGGTTGGGACTTCGAACACCGGGGAGCTGTTTTTT	CASSLVGTSNTGELFF
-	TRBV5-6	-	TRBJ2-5	TGTGCCAGCAGCTTGGGGCCCCGGGGGGCCCAAGAGACCCAGTACTTC	CASSLGPRGAQETQYF
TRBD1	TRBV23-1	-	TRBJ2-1	TGCGCCAGCAGCCTACCAGACAGGGGAACCCCGGGTGAGCAGTTCTTC	CASSLPDRGTPGEQFF
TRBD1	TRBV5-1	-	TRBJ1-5	TGCGCCAGCAGTTACGGGACAGGGGACCGACTCAATCAGCCCCAGCATTTT	CASSYGTGDRLNQPQHF
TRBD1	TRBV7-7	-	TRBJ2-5	TGTGCCAGCAGCTCCCGGGGACAGGGTTTGGGCGAGACCCAGTACTTC	CASSSRGQGLGETQYF
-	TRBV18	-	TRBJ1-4	TGTGCCAGCTCACCACTTGCATTTGCGAGCGAAAAACTGTTTTTT	CASSPLAFASEKLFF
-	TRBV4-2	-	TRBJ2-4	TGTGCCAGCAGCTTGGCTGACAGTCTAAACATTCAGTACTTC	CASSLADSLNIQYF
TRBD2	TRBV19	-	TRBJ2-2	TGTGCCAGTAGCATCCTAGCGGGGCCTTCGAACACCGGGGAGCTGTTTTTT	CASSILAGPSNTGELFF
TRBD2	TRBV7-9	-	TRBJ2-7	TGTGCCAGCAGCTTCTCCGGGGGGAGCACCTACGAGCAGTACTTC	CASSFSGGSTYEQYF
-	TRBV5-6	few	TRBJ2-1	TGTGCCAGCAGCTTGGGACTCGAAGGCGGCAATGAGCAGTTCTTC	CASSLGLEGGNEQFF
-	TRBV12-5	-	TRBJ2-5	TGTGCTAGTGGTTTGGTAGGGGATAGCTTGCAGACCCAGTACTTC	CASGLVGDSLQTQYF
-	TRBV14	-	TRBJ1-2	TGTGCCAGCAGCCAAGCCGGGACTTTACACGGCTACACCTTC	CASSQAGTLHGYTF
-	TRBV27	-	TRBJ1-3	TGTGCCAGCAGTTTATATCCCCGGGGGGGAAACACCATATATTTT	CASSLYPRGGNTIYF
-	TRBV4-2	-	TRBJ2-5	TGTGCCAGCAGCCAAGAAGACAGGATGACCCAAGAGACCCAGTACTTC	CASSQEDRMTQETQYF
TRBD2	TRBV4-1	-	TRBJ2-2	TGCGCCAGCAGCCAAGTTACCGCGGGAGGGCCTGTGGAGCTGTTTTTT	CASSQVTAGGPVELFF
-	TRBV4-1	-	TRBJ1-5	TGCGCCAGCAGCCAAGAGGGCATCCAGCCCCAGCATTTT	CASSQEGIQPQHF
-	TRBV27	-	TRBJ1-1	TGTGCCAGCAGTCTGAACGGGGAGTACACTGAAGCTTTCTTT	CASSLNGEYTEAFF
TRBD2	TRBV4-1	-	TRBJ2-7	TGCGCCAGCAGCCAAGGACCGGCGGGGGGTATCTCAGCCGCCTACGAGCAGTACTTC	CASSQGPAGGISAAYEQYF
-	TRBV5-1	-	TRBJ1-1	TGCGCCAGCAGCTTGGGAGGGATAGACACTGAAGCTTTCTTT	CASSLGGIDTEAFF
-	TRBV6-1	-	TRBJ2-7	TGTGCCAGCAGCCAATCCAGGGTGCATTTATTCTTC	CASSQSRVHLFF
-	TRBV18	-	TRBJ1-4	TGTGCCAGCTCACTGGTCCCGGGGAGGGAAAAACTGTTTTTT	CASSLVPGREKLFF